What follows describes a single TCR beta chain. Antigen specificity is unknown. The data originate from a study of OX40 agonist ivuxolimab in advanced cancers. About the research overall: The diagnoses of dose-escalation patients were hepatocellular carcinoma, melanoma, renal cell or head and neck cancer. From roughly 20 to 90 years was the age range, with a mean of roughly 59 years, and approximately 80% were male. Two cutaneous melanoma patients and one hepatocellular carcinoma patient, three in all, had partial responses. General study points: CD4+ and CD8+ blood T cells expanded clonally by week 6 at 0.1 to 3.0 mg/kg.

V was pared by 6 bases and J by 1 base, with 9 bases between. This CDR3 has 13 residues. The germline V gene has CDR1 MGHRA and CDR2 YSYEKL. Profiling relied on immunoSEQ multiplex PCR, and the TCRdb table lists in-frame clones only, not all of them. The data contain 25,000 to 30,000 clones, around 82% of them seen just once; the ten biggest clones take up roughly a sixth. The sequence came from an adult with an advanced solid tumor such as melanoma, head and neck, liver or kidney cancer. Sequencing was performed on CD4+ or CD8+ T cells sorted from blood, taken in a trial of the OX40 agonist ivuxolimab. The chain recombines TRBV4-1 with TRBJ1-1, with TRBD1 as a possible D gene (6 bases). The CDR3: CASRETGNTEAFF. Here the CDR3 DNA reads TGCGCCAGCAGAGAGACAGGGAACACTGAAGCTTTCTTT.